This T cell receptor beta chain was sequenced in a study of blood T cell repertoires in COVID-19. Study as a whole: PBMCs, B-cell-depleted T cells, or T cells were the source of the cDNA or gDNA that made up the material.

Germline assignment: CDR1 MDHEN and CDR2 SYDVKM. The CDR3 has 14 amino acids. V was cut by 6 bases and J by 0 bases, with 9 bases left in between. Only a few counts were recorded for this clone. Cohort assignment relied on participant-reported clinical history. Method: immunoSEQ multiplex PCR; TCRdb's copy keeps in-frame clones and lacks some. The sample consists of over 200,000 clones, 80% to 90% of them appearing once. Sequencing was carried out using PBMCs or T cells enriched from blood (not recorded which). The receptor was isolated from a man between 18 and 35 years old with acute COVID-19. The rearrangement uses TRBV28 and TRBJ1-5; unclear D gene. In DNA, the CDR3 is TGTGCCAGCAGCCGGGTCCATAGCAATCAGCCCCAGCATTTT. It is translated as CASSRVHSNQPQHF.